This TCR beta chain emerged from a study of CD8 T cells in ankylosing spondylitis. Overall study results and limits: Disease-linked clones were CD8+ and relatively rare in peripheral blood. Roughly eight highly homologous variants made up a TCR beta motif that seemed to typify ankylosing spondylitis blood. Several of the motif variants were reported before in synovial fluid and blood from reactive arthritis. There was reportedly significant enrichment of clones that were disease-linked in matched ankylosing spondylitis synovial fluid.

Scientists made TCR beta libraries using quantitative 5'-RACE with molecular barcodes. TCRdb itself ran the 5' RACE reads through MiXCR, one entry per CDR3 protein. The sample lists about 800,000 distinct CDR3 sequences; about 12% were seen once. This clonotype was picked up a small number of times. What it recognizes is unknown. Sequencing was done on a sample of blood, either unsorted or a sorted T cell fraction (not recorded which). This receptor was obtained from a male donor with ankylosing spondylitis.

CDR3 nucleotides: TGCAGTGCTAGAGACTCCAGCAATCAGCCCCAGCATTTT. Its protein product is CSARDSSNQPQHF. The chain combines TRBV20-1 with TRBJ1-5; no definite D call. V was clipped by 0 bases and J by 1 base, with 4 bases between them. The CDR3 length is 13 residues. Germline V gene lookup returns CDR1 DFQATT and CDR2 SNEGSKA (reference sequence).